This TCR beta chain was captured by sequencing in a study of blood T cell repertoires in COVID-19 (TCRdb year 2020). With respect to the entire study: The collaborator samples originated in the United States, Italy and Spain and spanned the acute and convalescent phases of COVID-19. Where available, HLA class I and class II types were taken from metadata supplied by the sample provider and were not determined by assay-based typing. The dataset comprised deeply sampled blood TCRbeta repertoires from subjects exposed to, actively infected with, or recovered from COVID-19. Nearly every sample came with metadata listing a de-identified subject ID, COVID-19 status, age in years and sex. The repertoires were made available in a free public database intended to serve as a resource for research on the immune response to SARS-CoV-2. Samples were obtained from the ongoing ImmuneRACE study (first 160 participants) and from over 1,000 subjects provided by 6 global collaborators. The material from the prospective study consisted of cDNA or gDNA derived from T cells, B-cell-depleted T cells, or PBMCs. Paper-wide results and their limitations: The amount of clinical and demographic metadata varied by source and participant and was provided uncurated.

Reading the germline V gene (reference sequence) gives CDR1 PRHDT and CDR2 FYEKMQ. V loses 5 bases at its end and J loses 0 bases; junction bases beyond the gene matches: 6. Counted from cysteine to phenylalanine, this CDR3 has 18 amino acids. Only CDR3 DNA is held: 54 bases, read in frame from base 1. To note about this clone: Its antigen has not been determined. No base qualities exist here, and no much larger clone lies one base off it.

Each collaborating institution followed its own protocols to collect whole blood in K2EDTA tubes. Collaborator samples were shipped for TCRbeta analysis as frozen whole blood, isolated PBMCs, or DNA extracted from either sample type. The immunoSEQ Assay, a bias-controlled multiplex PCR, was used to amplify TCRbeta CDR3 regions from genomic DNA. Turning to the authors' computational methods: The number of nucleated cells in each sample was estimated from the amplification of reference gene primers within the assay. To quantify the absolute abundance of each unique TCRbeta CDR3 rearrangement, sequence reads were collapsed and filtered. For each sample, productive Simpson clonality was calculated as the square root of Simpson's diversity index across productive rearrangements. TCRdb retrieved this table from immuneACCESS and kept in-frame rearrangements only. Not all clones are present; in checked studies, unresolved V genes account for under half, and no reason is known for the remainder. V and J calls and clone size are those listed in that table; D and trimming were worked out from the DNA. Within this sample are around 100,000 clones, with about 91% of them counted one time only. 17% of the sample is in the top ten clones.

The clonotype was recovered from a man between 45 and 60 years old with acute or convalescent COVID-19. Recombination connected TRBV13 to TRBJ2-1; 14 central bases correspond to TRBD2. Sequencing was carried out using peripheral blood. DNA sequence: TGTGCCAGCAGCCCGGGACTAGCGGGGGCCAGCTCCTACAATGAGCAGTTCTTC. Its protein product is CASSPGLAGASSYNEQFF.